Below are 22 T cell receptor beta chains sequenced from a single sample in a study of T cell responses to AZD1222 COVID-19 vaccine. TCRdb's table, derived via immunoSEQ multiplex PCR, lists solely in-frame clones and lacks some. Of about 170,000 clones detected, 80% to 90% appear once; the ten largest clones hold 6.9%. Sequenced here: peripheral blood, sampled on day 0 of AZD1222 vaccination. These receptors were obtained from an adult in good health.

The chain recombines TRBV5-1 with TRBJ1-1; 8 bases match TRBD1. Per the germline V gene, CDR1 is SGHRS and CDR2 is YFSETQ. The V gene end was trimmed by 2 bases and the J gene end by 1 base; junction bases not matched to a gene: 4. This CDR3 contains 15 residues. The CDR3 region has the DNA TGCGCCAGCAGCTTCCGGACAGGGAAGAACACTGAAGCTTTCTTT. Translation: CASSFRTGKNTEAFF.

The CDR3 loop is CASSNRGSPLHF. As DNA, the CDR3 is TGTGCCAGCAGTAACAGGGGTTCACCCCTCCACTTT. The genes are TRBV12-3 or TRBV12-4 and TRBJ1-6; 7 positions match TRBD1. V shed 5 bases and J 9 bases; nucleotides not matched to a gene: 1. The CDR3 totals 12 residues.

The V and J genes are TRBV5-8 and TRBJ2-7; D ambiguous. CDR1 is SGHTS and CDR2 is YDEGEE in the germline V gene. CDR3 length: 12 amino acids. CDR3 coding DNA: TGTGCTACCAGCAACTATACCTACGAGCAGTACGTC. As protein: CATSNYTYEQYV.

The chain joins TRBV29-1 to TRBJ2-7; 8 bases align to TRBD1. The CDR3 loop spans 12 amino acids. Germline loops: CDR1 SQVTM, CDR2 ANQGSEA. V was pared by 7 bases and J by 7 bases, with 9 bases of the junction left unmatched. CDR3 bases: TGCAGCGGCGGGACAGGAAATAAGGAGCAGTACTTC. It encodes CSGGTGNKEQYF.

The chain is built from TRBV2 and TRBJ1-4; D ambiguous. CDR3 length equals 14 residues. V lost 2 bases, J lost 16 bases, and 20 bases lay in between. Germline loops: CDR1 SNHLY, CDR2 FYNNEI. CDR3 amino acids: CASSETLVGAVSFF. DNA of the CDR3: TGTGCCAGCAGTGAAACTTTGGTGGGCGCGGTTTCGTTTTTT.

The sample holds one count of this clone. The J gene is TRBJ2-5, the V gene TRBV6-2 or TRBV6-3; TRBD2 aligns across 12 bases. Germline V gene data show CDR1 as MNHEY and CDR2 as SVGEGT. V lost 6 bases, J lost 1 base, and 3 bases stayed unmatched. The CDR3 sequence is 15 residues long. Here the CDR3 reads CASSGLAGPQETQYF. DNA of the CDR3: TGTGCCAGCAGCGGACTAGCGGGACCCCAAGAGACCCAGTACTTC.

The V call is TRBV10-2, the J call TRBJ2-3; 7 bases map to TRBD1. CDR1 WSHSY and CDR2 SAAADI come from the germline V gene. V dropped 0 bases and J dropped 3; count of bases not matched to a gene: 12. The CDR3 loop spans 18 amino acids. This CDR3 is CASSESKFTGVDTDTQYF. The CDR3 DNA reads as TGCGCCAGCAGTGAGTCGAAGTTCACAGGGGTAGATACAGATACGCAGTATTTT.

This chain connects TRBV19 to TRBJ2-7; D is unclear. From germline, CDR1 is LNHDA and CDR2 SQIVND (reference sequence). The CDR3 length is 15 residues. V lost 3 bases to trimming and J lost 1 base, with 13 bases between them. CDR3 protein: CASSIYLAGSYEQYF. CDR3 DNA: TGTGCCAGTAGTATTTATTTGGCAGGTTCCTACGAGCAGTACTTC.

The chain carries TRBV6-5 and TRBJ1-4; perhaps TRBD1 as D (5 bases). Germline V gene sequence: CDR1 MNHEY, CDR2 SVGAGI. The CDR3 is 15 amino acids. V was cut by 6 bases and J by 2 bases, with 13 bases left in between. The chain's CDR3 is CASRYRTPTNEKLFF. The CDR3 coding sequence is TGTGCCAGCAGGTACAGGACTCCCACTAATGAAAAACTGTTTTTT.

The chain has TRBV30 and TRBJ1-2; D call uncertain. Per germline, CDR1 GTSNPN and CDR2 SVGIG (reference sequence). This CDR3 has 14 residues. Trimming shortened V by 0 bases and J by 5 bases, and 13 bases separated the two germline ends. The CDR3 DNA sequence: TGTGCCTGGAGTGTACGCGGGTTTTCGTATGGCTACACCTTC. This sequence encodes CAWSVRGFSYGYTF.

In its sample, this clone was seen once. This rearrangement joins TRBV29-1 to TRBJ2-3, with TRBD1 matching over 7 bases. CDR3 length equals 14 residues. V lost 4 bases, J lost 4 bases, and 8 bases stayed unmatched. Germline assignment: CDR1 SQVTM and CDR2 ANQGSEA. The CDR3 here is CSVGVRGPSDTQYF. For the CDR3, the DNA is TGCAGCGTTGGTGTTAGGGGGCCGTCAGATACGCAGTATTTT.

The V gene is TRBV5-1, the J gene TRBJ1-3; D is ambiguous. V was clipped by 0 bases and J by 4 bases, with 8 bases between them. CDR1 and CDR2 from the germline V gene are SGHRS and YFSETQ. CDR3 length equals 14 residues. This chain's CDR3 is CASSLGSPGNTIYF. The CDR3 coding sequence is TGCGCCAGCAGCTTGGGCTCCCCGGGAAACACCATATATTTT.

V usage is TRBV11-2 and J usage is TRBJ1-2; weak D call: TRBD1 (6 bases). The V gene's germline CDR1 is SGHAT and CDR2 FQNNGV. Deletions cut 0 bases from V and 5 bases from J, with 10 bases between. The CDR3 spans 14 residues. The CDR3 loop reads CASSLDGGAYGYTF. The CDR3 DNA reads TGTGCCAGCAGCTTAGACGGGGGCGCATATGGCTACACCTTC.

This chain joins TRBV5-1 and TRBJ1-1; D is unclear. This CDR3 is 13 amino acids long. Germline V gene data show CDR1 as SGHRS and CDR2 as YFSETQ. V was pared by 4 bases and J by 6 bases, with 13 bases between. The chain's CDR3 is CASSDGLGAEAFF. In DNA form, the CDR3 reads TGCGCCAGCAGCGACGGGTTGGGTGCTGAAGCTTTCTTT.

The chain combines TRBV12-3 or TRBV12-4 with TRBJ1-2, with a tentative D call TRBD1 (5 bases). The V and J ends lost 6 bases and 8 bases respectively, with 10 bases between them. The CDR3 is 11 amino acids. Here the CDR3 reads CASSPGIGYTF. The CDR3 DNA sequence: TGTGCCAGCAGCCCAGGGATCGGCTACACCTTC.

This chain joins TRBV5-8 and TRBJ2-5, with TRBD2 as a possible D gene (5 bases). Germline CDR1 reads SGHTS; CDR2 reads YDEGEE. The CDR3 has 13 amino acids. Trimming removed 5 bases from V and 5 bases from J, with 13 bases in between. The CDR3 DNA is TGTGCCAGCAGACCGCGGGCCGGTGAGACCCAGTACTTC. Translation gives CASRPRAGETQYF.

This chain joins TRBV2 and TRBJ1-1; 10 positions match TRBD1. Germline V gene lookup returns CDR1 SNHLY and CDR2 FYNNEI. CDR3 length: 14 residues. V was pared by 6 bases and J by 4 bases, with 5 bases of the junction left unmatched. Written as DNA, the CDR3 is TGTGCCAGCAGCGCGGGACAGGGGCCCACTGAAGCTTTCTTT. Translating gives CASSAGQGPTEAFF.

The CDR3 DNA sequence: TGTGCCAGCTCACCTACAAGCACCGGGGAGCTGTTTTTT. Protein sequence: CASSPTSTGELFF. The chain has TRBV18 and TRBJ2-2; D call uncertain. Germline CDR1 is KGHSH and CDR2 is LQKENI. This CDR3 is 13 amino acids long. V lost 3 bases and J lost 4, with 6 bases in between.

This clone was counted a single time. CDR3 DNA: TGTGCCACCAGTGATTTGGCGGACAGAGATACGCAGTATTTT. Amino acid sequence: CATSDLADRDTQYF. This rearrangement joins TRBV24-1 to TRBJ2-3; TRBD1 might be the D (6 bases). This CDR3 comprises 14 residues. Trimming shortened V by 0 bases and J by 5 bases, and 8 bases separated the two germline ends. Germline V gene lookup returns CDR1 KGHDR and CDR2 SFDVKD.

This clone showed up just once. CDR3 sequence: CASGLAGNTEAFF. Here the CDR3 DNA reads TGTGCTAGTGGTTTGGCTGGGAACACTGAAGCTTTCTTT. V gene TRBV12-5 combines with J gene TRBJ1-1; D ambiguous. V was pared by 1 base and J by 1 base, with 4 bases between. The CDR3 totals 13 residues. Germline CDR1 reads LGHNT; CDR2 reads FRNRAP.

The chain combines TRBV19 with TRBJ1-1; D gene unclear. V shed 5 bases and J shed 6 bases, with 16 bases lying between them. Germline assignment: CDR1 LNHDA and CDR2 SQIVND (reference sequence). The CDR3 covers 14 residues. As DNA, the CDR3 is TGTGCCAGTAGTTCCGAGCGGGGATTCGCTGAAGCTTTCTTT. Residues: CASSSERGFAEAFF.

The chain links TRBV11-2 to TRBJ1-2; TRBD1 might be the D (6 bases). Germline values: CDR1 SGHAT, CDR2 FQNNGV. The CDR3 extends over 17 amino acids. Trimming left V 5 bases short and J 1 base short, with 20 bases between. The CDR3 spells CASSQGRGGPNNYGYTF. DNA of the CDR3: TGTGCCAGCAGCCAGGGGCGCGGAGGCCCTAATAACTATGGCTACACCTTC.